One T cell receptor (beta chain) is described in this entry. Its specificity is not known. A junction boundary mismatches the germline segment, possibly from a read error. The data belong to a study of radiotherapy plus CTLA-4 blockade in lung cancer. General study findings and limits: Reports identified early blood T cell clone dynamics, with interferon-beta, as the best response predictor. Among blood TCR repertoires after radiotherapy plus ipilimumab, tumor-derived clones expanded.

Here immunoSEQ multiplex PCR was the method, and the copy in TCRdb shows in-frame clones only, minus some. In the table there are about 38,000 clones, 80% to 90% of which are singletons. The CDR3 length is 15 residues. The germline CDR1 and CDR2 sequences are SGHTA and FQGNSA. The sequence was collected from a human donor with non-small cell lung cancer whose response to radiotherapy plus ipilimumab could not be evaluated. The chain uses TRBV7-2 and TRBJ2-7; the match to TRBD1 covers 12 bases. The sample consisted of peripheral blood, taken from a patient treated with radiotherapy plus ipilimumab. The DNA for the CDR3 is TGTGCCAGCAGGGCGGGGACAGGGGGCTCCCACGAGCAGTACTTC. It specifies CASRAGTGGSHEQYF.